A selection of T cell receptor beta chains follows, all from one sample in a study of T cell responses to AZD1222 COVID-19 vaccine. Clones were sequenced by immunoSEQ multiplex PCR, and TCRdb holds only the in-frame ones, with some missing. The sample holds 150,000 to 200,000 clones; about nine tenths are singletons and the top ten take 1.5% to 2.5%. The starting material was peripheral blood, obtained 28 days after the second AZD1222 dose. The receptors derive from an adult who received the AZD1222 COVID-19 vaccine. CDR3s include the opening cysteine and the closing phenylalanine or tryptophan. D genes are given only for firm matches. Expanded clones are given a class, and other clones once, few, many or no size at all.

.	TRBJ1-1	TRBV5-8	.	TGTGCCAGCAGCTTGCGACTAGGACTTGCTGAAGCTTTCTTT	CASSLRLGLAEAFF
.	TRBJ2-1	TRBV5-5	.	TGTGCCAGCAGCCCGGGTTGGGGAACAGGGAGCTCCTACAATGAGCAGTTCTTC	CASSPGWGTGSSYNEQFF
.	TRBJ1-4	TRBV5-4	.	TGTGCCAGCAGCTTGACAGGGCCTAATGAAAAACTGTTTTTT	CASSLTGPNEKLFF
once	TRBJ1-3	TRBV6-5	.	TGTGCCAGCAGTTACTCCTACAACTCTGGAAACACCATATATTTT	CASSYSYNSGNTIYF
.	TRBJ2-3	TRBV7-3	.	TGTGCCAGCAGCATGGGGTCCTCCTCCTTCACAGATACGCAGTATTTT	CASSMGSSSFTDTQYF
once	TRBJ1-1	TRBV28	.	TGTGCCAGCAGTTCAGGACAGAACACTGAAGCTTTCTTT	CASSSGQNTEAFF
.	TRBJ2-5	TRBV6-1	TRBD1	TGTGCCAGCAGTGAATGGGCTGAGACAGGGCTTGGGGAGACCCAGTACTTC	CASSEWAETGLGETQYF
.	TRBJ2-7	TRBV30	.	TGTGCCTGGAGTGCGGGACACACCTACGAGCAGTACTTC	CAWSAGHTYEQYF
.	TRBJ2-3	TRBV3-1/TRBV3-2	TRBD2	TGTGCCAGCAGCCAAGATGGCGGGGGACCCACAGATACGCAGTATTTT	CASSQDGGGPTDTQYF
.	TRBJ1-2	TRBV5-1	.	TGCGCCAGCAGCTCACCGGGACACAGATTTGGCTACACCTTC	CASSSPGHRFGYTF
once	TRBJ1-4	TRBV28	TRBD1	TGTGCCAGCAGCCCGGGGACAGGCGAAAAACTGTTTTTT	CASSPGTGEKLFF
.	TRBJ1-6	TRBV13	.	TGTGCCAGCAGCTCCGGGACCGCTTCGACTAATTCACCCCTCCACTTT	CASSSGTASTNSPLHF
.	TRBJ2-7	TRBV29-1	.	TGCAGCGTTGAAGAAAGCCACTCTGCCTTCTACGAGCAGTACTTC	CSVEESHSAFYEQYF
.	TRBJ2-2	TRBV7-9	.	TGTGCCAGCAGCTTAGCGGTAGGGCACACCGGGGAGCTGTTTTTT	CASSLAVGHTGELFF
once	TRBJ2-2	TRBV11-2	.	TGTGCCAGCAACCCCCAGATAACCACCGGGGAGCTGTTTTTT	CASNPQITTGELFF
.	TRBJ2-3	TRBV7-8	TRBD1	TGTGCCAGCAGCTTCGGACAGGGGGAGGCAGATACGCAGTATTTT	CASSFGQGEADTQYF
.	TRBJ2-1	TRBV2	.	TGTGCCAGCACCCCTCGGACGCACCTATACAATGAGCAGTTCTTC	CASTPRTHLYNEQFF
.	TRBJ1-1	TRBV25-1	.	TGTGCCAGCAGTGAGAGGGGGAACACTGAAGCTTTCTTT	CASSERGNTEAFF
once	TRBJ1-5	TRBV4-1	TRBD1	TGCGCCAGCAGCCAAGGACAGGGCGGTCAGCCCCAGCATTTT	CASSQGQGGQPQHF
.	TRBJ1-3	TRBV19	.	TGTGCCAGTAGTACCGGACGGGACTCTGGAAACACCATATATTTT	CASSTGRDSGNTIYF
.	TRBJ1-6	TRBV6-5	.	TGTGCCGCCTATGGGGGACCGTTCTCACCCCTCCACTTT	CAAYGGPFSPLHF
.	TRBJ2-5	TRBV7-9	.	TGTGCCAGCAGCTTTTACGGGGCAGGAGAGACCCAGTACTTC	CASSFYGAGETQYF
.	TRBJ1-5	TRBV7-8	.	TGTGCCAGCAGCTTTGACCGCAATCAGCCCCAGCATTTT	CASSFDRNQPQHF
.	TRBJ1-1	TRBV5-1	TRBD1	TGCGCCAGCAGCCGTAGGACAGGGGAGGTTGACACTGAAGCTTTCTTT	CASSRRTGEVDTEAFF
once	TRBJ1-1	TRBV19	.	TGTGCCAGTAGTATTCCCGGGATGGGGGCGAACACTGAAGCTTTCTTT	CASSIPGMGANTEAFF
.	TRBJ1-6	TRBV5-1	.	TGCGCCAGCCGAACTGAGAGCTCCTATAATTCACCCCTCCACTTT	CASRTESSYNSPLHF
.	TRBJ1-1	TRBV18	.	TGTGCCAGCTCAACGGGGGGCCACACTGAAGCTTTCTTT	CASSTGGHTEAFF
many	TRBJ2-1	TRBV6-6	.	TGTGCCAGCAGTCACCACCCGAACCTGCAAGACAATGAGCAGTTCTTC	CASSHHPNLQDNEQFF
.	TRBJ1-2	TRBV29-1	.	TGCAGCGTTGAATCCCCATATGTCCGGGGTGGCTACACCTTC	CSVESPYVRGGYTF
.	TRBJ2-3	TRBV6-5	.	TGTGCCAGCAGTTCTCTTTCGGGAACTAGCACAGATACGCAGTATTTT	CASSSLSGTSTDTQYF
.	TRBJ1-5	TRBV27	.	TGTGCCAGCAGTTTATATGGACAGCTTTTAAATCAGCCCCAGCATTTT	CASSLYGQLLNQPQHF
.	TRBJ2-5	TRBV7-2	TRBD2	TGTGCCAGCAGCTTAAAGAGGGCGGGGGGGCAAGAGACCCAGTACTTC	CASSLKRAGGQETQYF
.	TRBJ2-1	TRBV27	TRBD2	TGTGCCAGCAGTTTATTGGGAGGGCCCTATGAGCAGTTCTTC	CASSLLGGPYEQFF
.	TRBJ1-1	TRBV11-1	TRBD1	TGTGCCAGCAGCCAGGGACAGGGCGGTACTGAAGCTTTCTTT	CASSQGQGGTEAFF
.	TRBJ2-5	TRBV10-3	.	TGTGCCATCAGTGGCGGGGAAGAGACCCAGTACTTC	CAISGGEETQYF
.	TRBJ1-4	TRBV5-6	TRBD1	TGTGCCAGCAGCCCGGGACAGGGGATCCAAAAACTGTTTTTT	CASSPGQGIQKLFF
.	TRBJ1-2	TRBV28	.	TGTGCCAGCAGTTTAGTTGGGGGAGTGAGTGGCTACACCTTC	CASSLVGGVSGYTF
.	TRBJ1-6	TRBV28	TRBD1	TGTGCCAGCAGTCCCGGACAGGGGATCGGTTCACCCCTCCACTTT	CASSPGQGIGSPLHF
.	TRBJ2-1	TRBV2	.	TGTGCCAGCTGTAACTACAATGAGCAGTTCTTC	CASCNYNEQFF
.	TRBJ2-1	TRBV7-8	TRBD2	TGTGCCAGCAGCTTACCTCCTAGCGGGACGTCTTCTGAGCAGTTCTTC	CASSLPPSGTSSEQFF
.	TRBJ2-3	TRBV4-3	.	TGCGCCAGCAGCCAGCAAAGGGGCAGGACAGATACGCAGTATTTT	CASSQQRGRTDTQYF